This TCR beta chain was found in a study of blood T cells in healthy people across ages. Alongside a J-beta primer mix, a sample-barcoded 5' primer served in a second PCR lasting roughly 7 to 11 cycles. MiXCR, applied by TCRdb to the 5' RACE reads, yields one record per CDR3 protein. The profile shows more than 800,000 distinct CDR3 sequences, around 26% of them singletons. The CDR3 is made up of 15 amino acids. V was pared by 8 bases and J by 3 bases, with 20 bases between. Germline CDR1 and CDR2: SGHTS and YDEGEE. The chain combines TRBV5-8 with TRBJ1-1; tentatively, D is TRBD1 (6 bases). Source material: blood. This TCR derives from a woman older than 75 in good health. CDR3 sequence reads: CASILGGRAHTEAFF. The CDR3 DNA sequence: TGTGCCAGTATTCTGGGGGGCAGAGCCCACACTGAAGCTTTCTTT. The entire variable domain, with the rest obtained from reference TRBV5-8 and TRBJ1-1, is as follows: EAGVTQSPTHLIKTRGQQATLRCSPISGHTSVYWYQQALGLGLQFLLWYDEGEERNRGNFPPRFSGRQFPNYSSELNVNALELEDSALYLCASILGGRAHTEAFFGQGTRLTVV.